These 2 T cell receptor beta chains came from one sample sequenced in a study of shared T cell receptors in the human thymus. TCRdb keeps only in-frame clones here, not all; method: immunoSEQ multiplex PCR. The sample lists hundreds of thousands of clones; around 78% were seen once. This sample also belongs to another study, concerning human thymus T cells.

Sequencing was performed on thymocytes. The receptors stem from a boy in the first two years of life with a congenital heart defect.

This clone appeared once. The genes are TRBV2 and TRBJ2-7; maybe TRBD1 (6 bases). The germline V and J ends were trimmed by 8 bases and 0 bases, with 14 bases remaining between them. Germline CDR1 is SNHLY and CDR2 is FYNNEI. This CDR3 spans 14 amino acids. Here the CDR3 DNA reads TGTGCCAGCGTGAGGGACACGATCTCCTACGAGCAGTACTTC. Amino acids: CASVRDTISYEQYF.

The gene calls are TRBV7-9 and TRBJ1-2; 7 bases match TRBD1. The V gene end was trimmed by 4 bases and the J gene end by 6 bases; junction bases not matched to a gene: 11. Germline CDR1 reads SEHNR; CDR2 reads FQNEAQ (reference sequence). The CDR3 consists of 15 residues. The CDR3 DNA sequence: TGTGCCAGCAGCTGTCCGGGACAGCTAAAGGATGGCTACACCTTC. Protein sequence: CASSCPGQLKDGYTF.